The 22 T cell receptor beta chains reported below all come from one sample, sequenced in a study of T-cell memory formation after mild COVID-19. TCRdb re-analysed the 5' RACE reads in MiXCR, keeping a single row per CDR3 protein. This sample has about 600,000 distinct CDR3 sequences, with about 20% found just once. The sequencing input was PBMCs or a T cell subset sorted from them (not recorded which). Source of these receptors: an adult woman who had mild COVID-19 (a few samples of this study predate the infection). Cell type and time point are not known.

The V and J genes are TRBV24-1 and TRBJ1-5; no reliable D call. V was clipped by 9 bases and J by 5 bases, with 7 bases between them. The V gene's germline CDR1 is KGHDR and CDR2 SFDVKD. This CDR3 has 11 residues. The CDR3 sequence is CATGADQPQHF. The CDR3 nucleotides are TGTGCCACCGGCGCGGATCAGCCCCAGCATTTT.

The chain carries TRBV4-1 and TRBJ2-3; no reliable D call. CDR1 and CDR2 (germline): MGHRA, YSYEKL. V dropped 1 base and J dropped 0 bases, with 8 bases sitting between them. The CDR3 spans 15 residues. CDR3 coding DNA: TGCGCCAGCAGCCAAGCCACCTTTAGCACAGATACGCAGTATTTT. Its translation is CASSQATFSTDTQYF.

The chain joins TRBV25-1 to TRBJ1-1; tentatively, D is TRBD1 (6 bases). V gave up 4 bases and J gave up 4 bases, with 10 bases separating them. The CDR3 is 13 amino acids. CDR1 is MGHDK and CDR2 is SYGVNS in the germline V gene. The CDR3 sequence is CASSVRGGTEAFF. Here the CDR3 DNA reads TGTGCCAGCAGTGTAAGAGGGGGCACTGAAGCTTTCTTT.

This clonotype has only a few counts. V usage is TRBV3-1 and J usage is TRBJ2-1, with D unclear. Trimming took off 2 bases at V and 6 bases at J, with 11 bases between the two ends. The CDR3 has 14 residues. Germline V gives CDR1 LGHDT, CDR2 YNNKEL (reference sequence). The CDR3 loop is CASSQSRWANEQFF. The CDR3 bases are TGTGCCAGCAGCCAATCCCGTTGGGCCAATGAGCAGTTCTTC.

For the CDR3, the DNA is TGTGCCAGCAGTAAAATGGACTATGGCTACACCTTC. Translating it yields CASSKMDYGYTF. The chain couples TRBV6-5 to TRBJ1-2; D call uncertain. The V end was cut by 5 bases, the J end by 3 bases, with 7 bases between. The germline V gene encodes CDR1 MNHEY and CDR2 SVGAGI. CDR3 length: 12 residues.

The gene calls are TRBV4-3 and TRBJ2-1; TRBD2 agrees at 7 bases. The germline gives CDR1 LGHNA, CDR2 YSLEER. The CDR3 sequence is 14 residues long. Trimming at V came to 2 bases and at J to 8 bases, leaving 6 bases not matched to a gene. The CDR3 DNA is TGCGCCAGCAGCCAATCCGGACTAGTAGATGAGCAGTTCTTC. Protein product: CASSQSGLVDEQFF.

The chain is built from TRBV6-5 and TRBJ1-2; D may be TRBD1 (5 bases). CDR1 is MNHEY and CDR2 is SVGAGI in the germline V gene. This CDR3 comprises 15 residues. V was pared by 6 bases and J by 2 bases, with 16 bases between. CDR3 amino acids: CASSPYQGPNYGYTF. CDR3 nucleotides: TGTGCCAGCAGCCCATATCAGGGTCCCAACTATGGCTACACCTTC.

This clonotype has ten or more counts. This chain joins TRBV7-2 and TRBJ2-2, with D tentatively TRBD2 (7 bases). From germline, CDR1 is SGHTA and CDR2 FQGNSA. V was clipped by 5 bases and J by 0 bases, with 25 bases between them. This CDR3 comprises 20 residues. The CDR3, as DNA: TGTGCCAGCAGCCTAACCCCCTTGCGGGGGCCGTTCGCGAACACCGGGGAGCTGTTTTTT. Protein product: CASSLTPLRGPFANTGELFF. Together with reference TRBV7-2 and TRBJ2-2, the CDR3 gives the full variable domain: GAGVSQSPSNKVTEKGKDVELRCDPISGHTALYWYRQSLGQGLEFLIYFQGNSAPDKSGLPSDRFSAERTGGSVSTLTIQRTQQEDSAVYLCASSLTPLRGPFANTGELFFGEGSRLTVL.

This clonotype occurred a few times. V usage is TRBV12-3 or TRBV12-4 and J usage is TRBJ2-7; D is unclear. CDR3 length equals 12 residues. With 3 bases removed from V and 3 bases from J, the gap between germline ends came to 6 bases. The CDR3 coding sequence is TGTGCCAGCAGTTTGGCCTTCTACGAGCAGTACTTC. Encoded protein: CASSLAFYEQYF.

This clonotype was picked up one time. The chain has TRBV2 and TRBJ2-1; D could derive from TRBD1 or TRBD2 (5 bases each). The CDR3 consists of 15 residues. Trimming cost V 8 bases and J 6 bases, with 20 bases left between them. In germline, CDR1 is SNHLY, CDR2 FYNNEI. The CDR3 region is CASGRGRSSGNEQFF. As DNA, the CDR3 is TGTGCCAGCGGTCGGGGACGAAGCTCGGGCAATGAGCAGTTCTTC.

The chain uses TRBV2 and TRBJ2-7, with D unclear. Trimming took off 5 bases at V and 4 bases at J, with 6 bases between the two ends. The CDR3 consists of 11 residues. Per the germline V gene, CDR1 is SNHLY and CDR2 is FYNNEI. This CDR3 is CASSNKYEQYF. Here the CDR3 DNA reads TGTGCCAGCAGTAACAAGTACGAGCAGTACTTC.

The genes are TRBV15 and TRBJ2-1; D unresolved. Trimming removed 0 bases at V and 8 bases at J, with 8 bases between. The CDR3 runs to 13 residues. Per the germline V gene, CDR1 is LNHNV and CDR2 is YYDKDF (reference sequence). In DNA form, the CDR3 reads TGTGCCACCAGCAGAGAGCTCTTCTATGAGCAGTTCTTC. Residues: CATSRELFYEQFF.

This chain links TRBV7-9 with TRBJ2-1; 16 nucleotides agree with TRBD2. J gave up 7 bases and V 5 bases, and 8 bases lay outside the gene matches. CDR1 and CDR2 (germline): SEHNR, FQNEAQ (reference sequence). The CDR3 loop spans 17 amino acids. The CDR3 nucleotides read TGTGCCAGCAGCATCGGGACTAGCGGGAGGGCCGAAAATGAGCAGTTCTTC. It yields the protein CASSIGTSGRAENEQFF.

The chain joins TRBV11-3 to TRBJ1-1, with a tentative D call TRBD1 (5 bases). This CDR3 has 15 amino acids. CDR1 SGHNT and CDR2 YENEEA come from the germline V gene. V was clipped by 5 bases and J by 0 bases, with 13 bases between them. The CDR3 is CASSGGKGMNTEAFF. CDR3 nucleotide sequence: TGTGCCAGCAGCGGGGGGAAGGGTATGAACACTGAAGCTTTCTTT. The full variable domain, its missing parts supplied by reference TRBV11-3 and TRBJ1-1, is EAGVVQSPRYKIIEKKQPVAFWCNPISGHNTLYWYLQNLGQGPELLIRYENEEAVDDSQLPKDRFSAERLKGVDSTLKIQPAELGDSAVYLCASSGGKGMNTEAFFGQGTRLTVV.

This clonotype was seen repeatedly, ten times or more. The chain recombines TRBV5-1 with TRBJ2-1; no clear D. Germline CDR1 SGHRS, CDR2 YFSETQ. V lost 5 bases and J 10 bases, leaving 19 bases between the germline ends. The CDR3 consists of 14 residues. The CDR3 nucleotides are TGCGCCAGCAGTACTGCCTGGGCAGACGTGGAGCAGTTCTTC. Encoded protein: CASSTAWADVEQFF.

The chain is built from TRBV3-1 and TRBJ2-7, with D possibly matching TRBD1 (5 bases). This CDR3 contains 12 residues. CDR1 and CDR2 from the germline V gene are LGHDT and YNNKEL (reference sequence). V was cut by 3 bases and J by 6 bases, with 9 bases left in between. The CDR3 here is CASSQAGLEQYF. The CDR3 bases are TGTGCCAGCAGCCAGGCAGGGCTCGAGCAGTACTTC.

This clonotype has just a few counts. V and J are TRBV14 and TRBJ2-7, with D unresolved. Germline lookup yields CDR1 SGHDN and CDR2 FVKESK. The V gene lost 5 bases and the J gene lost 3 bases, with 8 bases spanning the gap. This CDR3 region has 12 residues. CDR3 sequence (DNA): TGTGCCAGCAGCTCCGACATCTACGAGCAGTACTTC. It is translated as CASSSDIYEQYF.

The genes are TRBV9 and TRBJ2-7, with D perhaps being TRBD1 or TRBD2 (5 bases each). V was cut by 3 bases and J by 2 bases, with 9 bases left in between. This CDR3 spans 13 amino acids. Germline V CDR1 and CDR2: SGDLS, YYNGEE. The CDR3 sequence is CASSEGPTYEQYF. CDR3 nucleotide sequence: TGTGCCAGCAGCGAGGGACCGACCTACGAGCAGTACTTC.

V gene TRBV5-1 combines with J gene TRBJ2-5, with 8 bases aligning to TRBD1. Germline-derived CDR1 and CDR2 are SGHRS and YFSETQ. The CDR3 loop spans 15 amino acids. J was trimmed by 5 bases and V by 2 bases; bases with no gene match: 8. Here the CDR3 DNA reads TGCGCCAGCAGCTTATACAGGGGGGAGTCGGAGACCCAGTACTTC. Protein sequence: CASSLYRGESETQYF.

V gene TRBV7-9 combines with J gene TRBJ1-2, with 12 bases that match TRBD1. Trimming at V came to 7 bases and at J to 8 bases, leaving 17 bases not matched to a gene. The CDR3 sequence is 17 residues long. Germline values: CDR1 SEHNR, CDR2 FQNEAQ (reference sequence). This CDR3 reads CASILTGTGGAMGGYTF. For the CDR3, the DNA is TGTGCCAGCATCCTCACCGGGACAGGGGGCGCAATGGGGGGCTACACCTTC.

The DNA for the CDR3 is TGTGCCAGCAGCCAAGATTTATCGCGGGGGTGGTCCTACGAGCAGTACTTC. Protein product: CASSQDLSRGWSYEQYF. The chain couples TRBV3-1 to TRBJ2-7; TRBD2 matches 7 bases. J was trimmed by 1 base and V by 0 bases; bases with no gene match: 9. CDR1 is LGHDT and CDR2 is YNNKEL in the germline V gene (reference sequence). The CDR3 loop spans 17 amino acids.

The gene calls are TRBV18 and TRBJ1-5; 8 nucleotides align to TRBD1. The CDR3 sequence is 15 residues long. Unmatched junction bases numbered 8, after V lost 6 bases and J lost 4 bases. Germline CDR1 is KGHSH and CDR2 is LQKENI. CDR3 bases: TGTGCCAGCTCGCCGACAGGGGAAAGAAATCAGCCCCAGCATTTT. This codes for CASSPTGERNQPQHF.